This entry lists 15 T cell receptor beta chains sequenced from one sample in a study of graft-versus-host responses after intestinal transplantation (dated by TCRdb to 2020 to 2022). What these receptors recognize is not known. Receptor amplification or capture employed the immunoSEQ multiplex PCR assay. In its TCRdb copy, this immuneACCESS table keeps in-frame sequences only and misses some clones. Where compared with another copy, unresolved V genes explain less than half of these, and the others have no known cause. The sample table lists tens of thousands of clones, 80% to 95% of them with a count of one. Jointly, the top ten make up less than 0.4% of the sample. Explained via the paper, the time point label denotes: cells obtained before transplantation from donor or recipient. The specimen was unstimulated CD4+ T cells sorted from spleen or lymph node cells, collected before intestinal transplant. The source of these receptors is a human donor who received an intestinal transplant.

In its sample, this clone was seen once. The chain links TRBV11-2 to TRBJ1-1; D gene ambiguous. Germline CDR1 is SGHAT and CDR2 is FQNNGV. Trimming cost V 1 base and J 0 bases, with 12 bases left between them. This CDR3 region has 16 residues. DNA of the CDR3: TGTGCCAGCAGCTTAGGGGTAGGGCCTATGAACACTGAAGCTTTCTTT. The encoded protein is CASSLGVGPMNTEAFF. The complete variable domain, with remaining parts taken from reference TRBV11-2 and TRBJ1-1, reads EAGVAQSPRYKIIEKRQSVAFWCNPISGHATLYWYQQILGQGPKLLIQFQNNGVVDDSQLPKDRFSAERLKGVDSTLKIQPAKLEDSAVYLCASSLGVGPMNTEAFFGQGTRLTVV.

CDR3 nucleotide sequence: TGTGCGGCGGGAGTAAGGACCGGGGAGCTGTTTTTT. Translated: CAAGVRTGELFF. V usage is TRBV27 and J usage is TRBJ2-2, with 7 bases that match TRBD2. The CDR3 loop spans 12 amino acids. CDR1 is MNHEY and CDR2 is SMNVEV in the germline V gene (reference sequence).

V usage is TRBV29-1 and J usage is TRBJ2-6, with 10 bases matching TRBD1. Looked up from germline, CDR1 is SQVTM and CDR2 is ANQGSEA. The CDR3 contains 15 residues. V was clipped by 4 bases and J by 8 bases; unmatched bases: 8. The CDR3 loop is CSVGRGQGNPNVLTF. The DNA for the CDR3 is TGCAGCGTTGGGAGGGGACAGGGGAATCCCAACGTCCTGACTTTC.

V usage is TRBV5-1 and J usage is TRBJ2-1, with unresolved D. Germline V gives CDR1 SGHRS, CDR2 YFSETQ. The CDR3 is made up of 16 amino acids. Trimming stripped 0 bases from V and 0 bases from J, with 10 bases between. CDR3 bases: TGCGCCAGCAGCTTGGGGTCGGACGGCTCCTACAATGAGCAGTTCTTC. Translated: CASSLGSDGSYNEQFF. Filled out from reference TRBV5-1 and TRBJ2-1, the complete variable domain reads KAGVTQTPRYLIKTRGQQVTLSCSPISGHRSVSWYQQTPGQGLQFLFEYFSETQRNKGNFPGRFSGRQFSNSRSEMNVSTLELGDSALYLCASSLGSDGSYNEQFFGPGTRLTVL.

The CDR3 sequence is CASSLSPPNYGYTF. The DNA for the CDR3 is TGTGCCAGCAGCTTATCGCCACCCAACTATGGCTACACCTTC. The genes are TRBV7-3 and TRBJ1-2, with no clear D. The CDR3 length is 14 residues. With 2 bases removed from V and 2 bases from J, the gap between germline ends came to 9 bases. Germline loops: CDR1 SGHTA, CDR2 FQGTGA. The full variable domain, in which reference TRBV7-3 and TRBJ1-2 provide the parts outside the CDR3, is GAGVSQTPSNKVTEKGKYVELRCDPISGHTALYWYRQSLGQGPEFLIYFQGTGAADDSGLPNDRFFAVRPEGSVSTLKIQRTERGDSAVYLCASSLSPPNYGYTFGSGTRLTVV.

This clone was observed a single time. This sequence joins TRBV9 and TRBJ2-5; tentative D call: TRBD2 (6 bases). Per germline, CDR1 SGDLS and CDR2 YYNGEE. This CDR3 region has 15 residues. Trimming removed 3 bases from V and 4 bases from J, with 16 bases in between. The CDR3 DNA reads TGTGCCAGCAGCGGGGCGGCGGGAACGGGAGAGACCCAGTACTTC. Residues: CASSGAAGTGETQYF.

CDR3 residues: CASSLLIRIANYGYTF. The DNA for the CDR3 is TGTGCCAGCAGTTTGCTCATCCGGATAGCTAACTATGGCTACACCTTC. The chain uses TRBV28 and TRBJ1-2; D is unclear. V lost 3 bases to trimming and J lost 0 bases, with 14 bases between them. CDR3 length: 16 amino acids. Germline V gene lookup returns CDR1 MDHEN and CDR2 SYDVKM.

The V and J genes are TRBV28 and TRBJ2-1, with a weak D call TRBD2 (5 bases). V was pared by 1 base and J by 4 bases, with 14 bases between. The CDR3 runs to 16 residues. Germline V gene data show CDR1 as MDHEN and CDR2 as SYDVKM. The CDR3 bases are TGTGCCAGCAGTTTATCGACCCTGGACTCTTACAATGAGCAGTTCTTC. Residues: CASSLSTLDSYNEQFF.

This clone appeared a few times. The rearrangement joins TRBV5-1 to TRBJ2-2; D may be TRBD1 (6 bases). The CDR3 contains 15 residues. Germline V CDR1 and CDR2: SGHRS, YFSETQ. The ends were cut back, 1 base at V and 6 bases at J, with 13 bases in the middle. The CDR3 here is CASSLRGGEAGELFF. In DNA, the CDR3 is TGCGCCAGCAGCTTGCGAGGGGGAGAAGCCGGGGAGCTGTTTTTT.

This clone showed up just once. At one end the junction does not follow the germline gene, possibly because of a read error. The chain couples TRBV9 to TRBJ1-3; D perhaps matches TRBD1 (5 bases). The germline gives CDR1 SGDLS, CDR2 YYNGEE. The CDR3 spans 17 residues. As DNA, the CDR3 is TGTGTCAGCAGCCCCAGGGATCTGGGTAGGACTGGAAACACCATATATTTT. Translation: CVSSPRDLGRTGNTIYF.

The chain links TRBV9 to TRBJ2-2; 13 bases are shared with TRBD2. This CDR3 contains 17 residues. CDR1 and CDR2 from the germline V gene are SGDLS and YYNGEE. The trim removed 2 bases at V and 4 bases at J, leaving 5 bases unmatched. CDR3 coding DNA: TGTGCCAGCAGCGTCACCGGGACTAGCGGGGCCACCGGGGAGCTGTTTTTT. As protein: CASSVTGTSGATGELFF.

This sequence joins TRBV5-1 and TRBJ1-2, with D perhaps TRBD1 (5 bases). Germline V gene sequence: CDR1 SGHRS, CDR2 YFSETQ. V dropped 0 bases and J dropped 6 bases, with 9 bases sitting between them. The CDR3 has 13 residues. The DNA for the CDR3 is TGCGCCAGCAGCTTGGCGGGGGACGATGGCTACACCTTC. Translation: CASSLAGDDGYTF.

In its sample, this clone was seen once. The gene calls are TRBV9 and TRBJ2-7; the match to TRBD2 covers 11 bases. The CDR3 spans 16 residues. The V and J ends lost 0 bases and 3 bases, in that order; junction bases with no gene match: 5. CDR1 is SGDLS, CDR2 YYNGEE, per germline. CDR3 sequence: CASSVDGTSGLYEQYF. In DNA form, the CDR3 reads TGTGCCAGCAGCGTAGACGGGACTAGCGGACTCTACGAGCAGTACTTC.

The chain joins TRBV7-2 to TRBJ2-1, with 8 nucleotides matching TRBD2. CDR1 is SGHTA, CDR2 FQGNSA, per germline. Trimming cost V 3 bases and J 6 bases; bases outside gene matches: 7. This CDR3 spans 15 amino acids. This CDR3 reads CASSFTGLGGNEQFF. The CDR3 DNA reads TGTGCCAGCAGCTTCACGGGACTAGGGGGCAATGAGCAGTTCTTC.

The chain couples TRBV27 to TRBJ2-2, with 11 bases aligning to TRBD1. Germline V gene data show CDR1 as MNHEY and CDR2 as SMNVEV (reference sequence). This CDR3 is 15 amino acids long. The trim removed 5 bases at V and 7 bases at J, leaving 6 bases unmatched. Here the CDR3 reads CASSLRTGGGGELFF. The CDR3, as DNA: TGTGCCAGCAGTCTTCGGACAGGGGGCGGCGGGGAGCTGTTTTTT.